This T cell receptor beta chain was identified during a study of blood T cell repertoires in COVID-19. This clone was counted once. TCRdb's table, derived via immunoSEQ multiplex PCR, lists solely in-frame clones and lacks some. The data show approximately 120,000 clones, around four fifths seen once. J gave up 5 bases and V 6 bases, and 9 bases lay outside the gene matches. The CDR3 has 14 amino acids. Germline CDR1 and CDR2: SGDLS and YYNGEE. The rearrangement links TRBV9 to TRBJ1-2; 8 positions agree with TRBD1. Sequences were obtained from peripheral blood. This TCR derives from a man aged 60 to 69 with acute or convalescent COVID-19. This chain's CDR3 is CASTEGRGQYGYTF. CDR3 sequence (DNA): TGTGCCAGCACCGAGGGCAGGGGGCAATATGGCTACACCTTC. Filled out from reference TRBV9 and TRBJ1-2, the complete variable domain reads DSGVTQTPKHLITATGQRVTLRCSPRSGDLSVYWYQQSLDQGLQFLIQYYNGEERAKGNILERFSAQQFPDLHSELNLSSLELGDSALYFCASTEGRGQYGYTFGSGTRLTVV.